This entry is about one TCR beta chain. Original methodology: The authors estimated nucleated cell counts from reference gene primer amplification. This table comes from immunoSEQ multiplex PCR, and its TCRdb copy is limited to in-frame clones, with some not included. V and J calls and clone size are given by that table; D and trimming were obtained from the DNA. Among roughly 100,000 clones listed, 85% to 90% were seen once. The data stem from a study of blood T cell repertoires in COVID-19. Whole-study context: Samples came from the United States, Italy and Spain, spanning acute and convalescent COVID-19. Nucleic acid was either cDNA or gDNA, and it came from T cells, B-cell-depleted T cells, or PBMCs.

This CDR3 has 16 residues. The trim removed 3 bases at V and 0 bases at J, leaving 4 bases unmatched. The germline gives CDR1 LNHDA, CDR2 SQIVND (reference sequence). The chain couples TRBV19 to TRBJ1-3; TRBD1 agrees at 8 bases. This TCR came from a man aged 50-59 years with acute or convalescent COVID-19. The sample was peripheral blood. CDR3 coding DNA: TGTGCCAGTAGTATCCGGACAGGGTCCTCTGGAAACACCATATATTTT. Its translation: CASSIRTGSSGNTIYF.